The present T cell receptor beta chain was sequenced within a study of shared clonotypes between healthy human individuals (dated by TCRdb to the early 2020s). Describing the broader study: The cohort comprised a couple of women and a few men aged 18 to 49 years. For each donor, CD4 naive and CD4 memory were each given three plates, CD8 naive was given two plates, and CD8 memory was given one plate. Blood TCR repertoires of roughly five healthy adults were deeply sequenced to estimate repertoire size and the extent of clonotype sharing between individuals. Libraries were prepared and TCR repertoires were sequenced by different laboratories using diverse techniques, in order to increase sequencing depth and limit assay-specific biases. Each donor's leukapheresis produced roughly between roughly 0.85 and 10 billion PBMCs. What the research found in general, with its limitations: Estimated clonotype richness was generally larger for naive than for memory subsets. Sampling was restricted to blood, and TCR repertoires in tissues likely differ from the TCR repertoires found in blood. Incomplete sequencing was indicated by rarefaction of sorted-subset datasets, despite the large sequencing depth. When a handful of donors were compared, the shared fraction of clonotypes was about 5% for naive CD4, around 4% for naive CD8, roughly 2.5% for memory CD4, and approximately 0.4% for memory CD8. Because the study included a small number of donors, the genetic and exposure-history diversity represented was limited. Higher generation probabilities were observed for clonotypes shared by all four sorted-subset donors than for non-shared clonotypes. Based on pairwise subsampling, the degree of clonotype sharing among donors was expected to be affected by sequencing depth.

For the CD8 naive samples, CD45RO-negative cells were positively selected for CCR7, yielding a CD45RA+CCR7+ population from which TemRA cells were excluded. The donors were healthy, HIV-negative adults with no recently reported acute infections or vaccinations. All donors were Caucasian adults living in Nashville, Tennessee, USA. Blood was obtained by leukapheresis, after which PBMCs were separated by Ficoll-Histopaque density gradient centrifugation and cryopreserved in liquid nitrogen vapor phase. Analytical flow cytometry was used to check the purity and quantity of each magnetically sorted T cell population. Genomic DNA was isolated from each sorted fraction and quantified by UV absorbance on a Nanodrop 2000c. A distance of 27 bases separates the germline ends of V and J, which lose 5 bases and 8 bases respectively. Taken from the germline V gene (reference sequence), the CDR1 and CDR2 loops are SEHNR and FQNEAQ. Spanning cysteine to phenylalanine, the CDR3 consists of 18 amino acids. The retained sequence is limited to the CDR3, 54 bases, with the frame set at the first base.

Concerning this clone itself: The antigen this receptor binds is unknown. Per-nucleotide qualities are absent, and no much larger clonotype sits a single base away.

Using the deep immunoSEQ assay, multiplex PCR amplified TCR CDR3 regions from genomic DNA. Extracted genomic DNA from each cell subset was distributed evenly across all wells of several immunoSEQ 96-well plates, and each plate was treated as a replicate. Each replicate PCR for sorted subsets received about 210 ng genomic DNA, equal to roughly 30,000 T cell genomes. Purified libraries were quantified with a Qubit 3.0 fluorometer, sized on a Bioanalyzer 2100, and re-quantified with the KAPA Library Quantification kit. Every immunoSEQ 96-well plate was sequenced on a dedicated single-read 150-cycle Illumina NextSeq 550 flow cell. In the authors' own workflow: Because only junctional sequences without quality scores were contained in the immunoSEQ output, filtering matching that applied to full-length reads could not be performed. To assign V/J genes and CDR3, sequences were annotated using PyIR, a Python wrapper for IgBLAST v1.9, with IMGT germline references. Reads were removed for weak V/J assignments (E-value above 1e-6), missing CDR3, stop codons, out-of-frame junctions, or ambiguous translated residues. V3J clonotypes were defined as sequences sharing an identical inferred V gene, J gene, and CDR3 amino acid sequence. The percentage overlap between two repertoires was calculated by dividing the number of shared unique clonotypes by the size of the smaller repertoire. Repertoire richness was assessed with RTK rarefaction, the Chao1 estimator, and Recon v2.1 estimates of unobserved clonotypes. Generation probabilities were computed with OLGA for all TCRbeta clonotypes obtained by the gDNA method from a few donors. The clones in this table, taken by TCRdb from immuneACCESS, are in-frame only. Not every clone is retained; where verified, under half of the shortfall comes from an unresolved V gene, and the cause of the rest is unknown. From that table come the V and J calls and clone size; the DNA was used to work out D and trimming. This sample comprises under 700,000 clones, approximately 95% of them detected only once. Over 0.09% of the sample goes to the ten largest clones.

The rearranged chain carries TRBV7-9 and TRBJ1-4; 5 matching bases give a weak D call of TRBD1. The source is a woman younger than 45 in good health. The sample comprised naive CD8+ T cells sorted from blood. Reading the label with the study, this specimen's cell subset or site is: CD45RA+CCR7+. The CDR3 is CASSPPGVGRGLAEKLFF. The nucleotides are TGTGCCAGCAGCCCCCCCGGGGTTGGAAGGGGCCTCGCGGAAAAACTGTTTTTT.